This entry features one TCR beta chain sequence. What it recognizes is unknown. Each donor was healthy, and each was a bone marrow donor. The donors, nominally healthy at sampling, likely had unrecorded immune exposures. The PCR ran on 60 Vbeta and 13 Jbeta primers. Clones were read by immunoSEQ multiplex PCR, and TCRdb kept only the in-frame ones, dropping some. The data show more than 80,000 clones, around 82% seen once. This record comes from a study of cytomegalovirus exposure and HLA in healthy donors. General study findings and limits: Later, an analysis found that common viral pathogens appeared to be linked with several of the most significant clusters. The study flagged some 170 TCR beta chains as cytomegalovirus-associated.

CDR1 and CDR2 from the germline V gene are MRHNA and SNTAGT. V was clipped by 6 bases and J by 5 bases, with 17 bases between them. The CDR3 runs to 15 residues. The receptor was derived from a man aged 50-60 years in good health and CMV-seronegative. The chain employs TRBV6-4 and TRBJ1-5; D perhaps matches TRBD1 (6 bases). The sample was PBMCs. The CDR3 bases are TGTGCCAGCAGCATAGGGGGAGGGGATTATCAGCCCCAGCATTTT. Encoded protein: CASSIGGGDYQPQHF.